The 32 T cell receptor beta chains below were found in one sample sequenced in a study of blood T cells in healthy people across ages. A second PCR, run for roughly 6 to 11 cycles, used a sample-barcoded 5' primer plus a J-beta primer mix. One entry per CDR3 protein results from TCRdb running MiXCR on the 5' RACE reads. The sample yields 630,000 or so distinct CDR3 sequences, roughly 32% seen once. The sequencing input was blood. These receptors were taken from a woman older than 75 in good health.

This chain connects TRBV5-1 to TRBJ1-4; D unclear. This CDR3 is 14 amino acids long. CDR1 is SGHRS and CDR2 is YFSETQ in the germline V gene. V dropped 4 bases and J dropped 8 bases, with 15 bases sitting between them. CDR3 loop: CASSPGGVEEKLFF. The CDR3 DNA follows: TGCGCCAGCAGCCCCGGTGGGGTGGAAGAAAAACTGTTTTTT.

Remarks on this clonotype: Being one base from a much bigger clone, this may be a read error. V gene TRBV4-2 combines with J gene TRBJ2-6; 9 nucleotides match TRBD1. The CDR3 is 19 residues long. The germline V gene has CDR1 LGHNA and CDR2 YNFKEQ. V lost 1 base to trimming and J lost 0 bases; unmatched junction nucleotides: 7. The CDR3 loop is CASSQGTGTGSSGANVLTF. In nucleotides, the CDR3 is TGTGCCAGCAGCCAAGGCACCGGGACAGGGAGCTCTGGGGCCAACGTCCTGACTTTC.

For this clonotype: Relative to the germline gene, one junction end is altered; a read error may explain this. The chain combines TRBV7-7 with TRBJ2-2, with D unclear. The CDR3 runs 14 residues. Germline assignment: CDR1 SSHAT and CDR2 FNYEAQ (reference sequence). CDR3: CASSLNHNTGELFF. As DNA, the CDR3 is TGTGCTAGCAGCTTAAACCACAACACCGGGGAGCTGTTTTTT.

This clonotype was seen ten or more times. The chain carries TRBV3-1 and TRBJ1-5; 10 bases agree with TRBD1. Germline V gene data show CDR1 as LGHDT and CDR2 as YNNKEL (reference sequence). V was pared by 1 base and J by 7 bases, with 4 bases of the junction left unmatched. The CDR3 is 15 residues long. CDR3 sequence reads: CASSQAGTGAQPQHF. The CDR3 DNA sequence: TGTGCCAGCAGCCAAGCCGGGACAGGGGCACAGCCCCAGCATTTT.

This clonotype showed up many times. The chain combines TRBV5-1 with TRBJ2-3; 8 bases agree with TRBD1. V gave up 4 bases and J gave up 4 bases; unmatched junction bases: 2. The germline V gene has CDR1 SGHRS and CDR2 YFSETQ. This CDR3 contains 13 residues. CDR3 bases: TGCGCCAGCAGCATGACAGGGGCAGATACGCAGTATTTT. As protein: CASSMTGADTQYF.

V is TRBV4-1 and J is TRBJ2-5; D is perhaps TRBD1 (6 bases). The J call is uncertain, as TRBJ2-7 better fits the DNA end. Germline V CDR1 and CDR2: MGHRA, YSYEKL. This CDR3 spans 12 amino acids. The CDR3 is CASSQTGFEQYF. In DNA form, the CDR3 reads TGCGCCAGCAGCCAAACAGGGTTCGAGCAGTACTTC.

The gene calls are TRBV20-1 and TRBJ1-4, with TRBD1 matching 10 bases. The V segment lost 2 bases and the J segment 5 bases; nucleotides outside the gene matches: 2. From germline, CDR1 is DFQATT and CDR2 SNEGSKA (reference sequence). The CDR3 spans 14 residues. The CDR3 sequence is CSARRTGGNEKLFF. The CDR3 DNA is TGCAGTGCTAGACGGACAGGGGGAAATGAAAAACTGTTTTTT.

The V gene is TRBV27, the J gene TRBJ2-1, with a weak D call TRBD2 (6 bases). V gave up 3 bases and J gave up 4 bases, with 22 bases separating them. The CDR3 loop spans 18 amino acids. The germline V gene encodes CDR1 MNHEY and CDR2 SMNVEV (reference sequence). CDR3 nucleotide sequence: TGTGCCAGCAGTTTTTTGGCCAGGACGGGGGTCACGTACAATGAGCAGTTCTTC. Its protein product is CASSFLARTGVTYNEQFF.

The rearrangement uses TRBV5-1 and TRBJ2-3; TRBD1 matches at 9 bases. The CDR3 runs 15 residues. Trimming removed 0 bases from V and 6 bases from J; junction bases left unmatched: 5. The germline CDR1 and CDR2 sequences are SGHRS and YFSETQ. In DNA form, the CDR3 reads TGCGCCAGCAGCTTGGAAGGACAGGGGAGGGATACGCAGTATTTT. Its translation: CASSLEGQGRDTQYF.

J is TRBJ2-1 and V is TRBV12-3 or TRBV12-4; 10 positions agree with TRBD2. The CDR3 spans 16 residues. The V gene end was trimmed by 5 bases and the J gene end by 3 bases; junction bases not matched to a gene: 7. DNA of the CDR3: TGTGCCAGCAGTCGTAAAGGACTAGCGGTCTACAATGAGCAGTTCTTC. This codes for CASSRKGLAVYNEQFF.

The V gene is TRBV20-1, the J gene TRBJ2-2, with D tentatively TRBD2 (5 bases). V was cut by 6 bases and J by 2 bases, with 13 bases left in between. The CDR3 is 14 amino acids. Germline CDR1 DFQATT, CDR2 SNEGSKA (reference sequence). CDR3 coding DNA: TGCAGTGCAAGGGCAGGAGGAAACACCGGGGAGCTGTTTTTT. Its protein product is CSARAGGNTGELFF.

The J gene is TRBJ1-4, the V gene TRBV12-3 or TRBV12-4; a possible D gene is TRBD1 (5 bases). With 5 bases removed from V and 8 bases from J, the gap between germline ends came to 15 bases. This CDR3 is 14 amino acids long. The CDR3 protein is CASSRDSIGEKLFF. DNA for the CDR3: TGTGCCAGCAGTAGGGACTCCATAGGAGAAAAACTGTTTTTT.

Comments on this clonotype: This could be a read error, since a much larger clone is one nucleotide away. The CDR3 DNA follows: TGTGCCAGCGGCACAGACGTCGGGGGGGCCTACAATGAGCAGTTCTTC. Its protein product is CASGTDVGGAYNEQFF. V gene TRBV9 combines with J gene TRBJ2-1; 8 bases align to TRBD2. J was trimmed by 2 bases and V by 7 bases; bases with no gene match: 11. Germline CDR1 SGDLS, CDR2 YYNGEE. This CDR3 spans 16 amino acids. Combining the CDR3 with reference TRBV9 and TRBJ2-1 gives the whole variable domain DSGVTQTPKHLITATGQRVTLRCSPRSGDLSVYWYQQSLDQGLQFLIQYYNGEERAKGNILERFSAQQFPDLHSELNLSSLELGDSALYFCASGTDVGGAYNEQFFGPGTRLTVL.

The CDR3: CASSQDLADLMMNTEAFF. The CDR3 DNA follows: TGTGCCAGCAGCCAAGATCTGGCTGACCTCATGATGAACACTGAAGCTTTCTTT. This chain joins TRBV14 and TRBJ1-1; no clear D. Trimming left V 0 bases short and J 0 bases short, with 17 bases between. Germline values: CDR1 SGHDN, CDR2 FVKESK. The CDR3 extends over 18 amino acids. Filled out from reference TRBV14 and TRBJ1-1, the complete variable domain reads EAGVTQFPSHSVIEKGQTVTLRCDPISGHDNLYWYRRVMGKEIKFLLHFVKESKQDESGMPNNRFLAERTGGTYSTLKVQPAELEDSGVYFCASSQDLADLMMNTEAFFGQGTRLTVV.

On this clonotype itself: A clone one base away is much larger, so this may be a read error. The V and J genes are TRBV9 and TRBJ2-1, with a weak D call TRBD2 (6 bases). The CDR3 is 14 residues long. The germline V gene has CDR1 SGDLS and CDR2 YYNGEE. In DNA form, the CDR3 reads TGTACCAGCAGCGTAGGGGTTAGCGGTGACGAGCAGTTCTTC. Protein: CTSSVGVSGDEQFF.

This clonotype occurred many times. The chain has TRBV2 and TRBJ2-7; no clear D gene. There are 14 residues in the CDR3. Looked up from germline, CDR1 is SNHLY and CDR2 is FYNNEI. V dropped 2 bases and J dropped 0 bases, with 8 bases sitting between them. The CDR3 DNA is TGTGCCAGCAGTGAAATCCATTCCTCCTACGAGCAGTACTTC. The encoded protein is CASSEIHSSYEQYF.

This clonotype was recorded at least ten times. The rearrangement joins TRBV7-2 to TRBJ2-1; TRBD1 aligns across 8 bases. The CDR3 extends over 14 amino acids. Germline values: CDR1 SGHTA, CDR2 FQGNSA. J lost 9 bases, V lost 10 bases, and 14 bases had no gene match. The CDR3 loop reads CATTIDAGTGEQFF. The CDR3, as DNA: TGTGCCACCACCATCGACGCTGGGACAGGTGAGCAGTTCTTC.

Many counts were recorded for this clonotype. V gene TRBV28 combines with J gene TRBJ2-7; D call uncertain. Trimming removed 7 bases from V and 0 bases from J, with 13 bases in between. This CDR3 comprises 14 residues. The germline CDR1 and CDR2 sequences are MDHEN and SYDVKM. The DNA of the CDR3 is TGTGCCAGCAAATTTTCGGTCCCCTCCTACGAGCAGTACTTC. Encoded protein: CASKFSVPSYEQYF.

This clonotype appeared many times. This chain uses TRBV27 with TRBJ1-6, with 8 bases matching TRBD1. V gave up 0 bases and J gave up 0 bases; unmatched junction bases: 10. Germline values: CDR1 MNHEY, CDR2 SMNVEV (reference sequence). The length of the CDR3 is 20 residues. In DNA form, the CDR3 reads TGTGCCAGCAGTTTATCGCGGAGGACAGGGCCAAGCTCCTATAATTCACCCCTCCACTTT. It translates to CASSLSRRTGPSSYNSPLHF.

This sequence joins TRBV12-3 or TRBV12-4 and TRBJ2-7; D gene ambiguous. V was shortened by 6 bases and J by 2 bases, with 11 bases between the two germline ends. The length of the CDR3 is 13 residues. As DNA, the CDR3 is TGTGCCAGCAGCTTTGGCGCCGCCTACGAGCAGTACTTC. Its protein is CASSFGAAYEQYF.

This clonotype has at least ten counts. The rearrangement links TRBV7-8 to TRBJ2-7; 11 bases match TRBD1. Per the germline V gene, CDR1 is SGHVS and CDR2 is FQNEAQ. J was trimmed by 6 bases and V by 4 bases; bases with no gene match: 11. The CDR3 covers 16 residues. The CDR3 spells CASSSTPGQGASEQYF. DNA of the CDR3: TGTGCCAGCAGCTCCACGCCCGGACAGGGGGCGTCCGAGCAGTACTTC.

V gene TRBV18 combines with J gene TRBJ1-5; unclear D gene. The CDR3 consists of 13 residues. CDR1 KGHSH and CDR2 LQKENI come from the germline V gene. With 3 bases removed from V and 5 bases from J, the gap between germline ends came to 8 bases. For the CDR3, the DNA is TGTGCCAGCTCACCCGACGCGGATCAGCCCCAGCATTTT. Its protein product is CASSPDADQPQHF.

This clonotype was picked up many times. The J gene is TRBJ2-5, the V gene TRBV5-1; TRBD2 matches 12 bases. The CDR3 has 15 residues. Per the germline V gene, CDR1 is SGHRS and CDR2 is YFSETQ. V lost 4 bases, J lost 3 bases, and 4 bases stayed unmatched. In DNA, the CDR3 is TGCGCCAGCAGCAAAAGGACTAGCGGGGAAGAGACCCAGTACTTC. Translating it yields CASSKRTSGEETQYF.

This clonotype was counted ten times or more. This chain links TRBV7-2 with TRBJ1-2; 11 bases are a match to TRBD1. V lost 4 bases, J lost 5 bases, and 3 bases stayed unmatched. Per germline, CDR1 SGHTA and CDR2 FQGNSA. The CDR3 covers 14 residues. The CDR3 protein is CASSSDRGLYGYTF. The DNA of the CDR3 is TGTGCCAGCAGCTCGGACAGGGGGCTATATGGCTACACCTTC.

This rearrangement joins TRBV9 to TRBJ2-1, with D perhaps TRBD1 or TRBD2 (6 bases each). Near its end, the DNA agrees better with TRBJ2-7, so the J call may be wrong. CDR1 SGDLS and CDR2 YYNGEE come from the germline V gene. This CDR3 contains 15 residues. The chain's CDR3 is CASSVGGRSYNEQYF. DNA for the CDR3: TGTGCCAGCAGCGTCGGGGGCCGCTCCTACAATGAGCAGTACTTC.

This clonotype was counted at least ten times. V gene TRBV18 combines with J gene TRBJ2-7; 10 bases are shared with TRBD1. The CDR3 spans 15 residues. From germline, CDR1 is KGHSH and CDR2 LQKENI. The V segment lost 3 bases and the J segment 0 bases; nucleotides outside the gene matches: 2. The CDR3: CASSPGTGVSYEQYF. CDR3 nucleotide sequence: TGTGCCAGCTCACCCGGGACAGGGGTCTCCTACGAGCAGTACTTC.

Details on this clonotype: The junction differs from germline at one of its ends, possibly a read error. The chain carries TRBV3-1 and TRBJ2-1; 13 bases are a match to TRBD2. The CDR3 sequence is 20 residues long. Germline values: CDR1 LGHDT, CDR2 YNNKEL (reference sequence). CDR3 nucleotides: TGTGCCAGCAGCCTGCACCCGGGACTAGCGGGGTCGAGCTCCTACAATGAGCGGTTCTTC. It translates to CASSLHPGLAGSSSYNERFF.

The sample holds many counts of this clonotype. The chain links TRBV11-2 to TRBJ2-7; 7 nucleotides line up with TRBD2. The CDR3 spans 14 residues. Trimming removed 7 bases from V and 2 bases from J; junction bases left unmatched: 8. Germline CDR1 SGHAT, CDR2 FQNNGV. CDR3 in amino acids: CASTREGTTYEQYF. The CDR3 DNA is TGTGCCAGCACCAGAGAGGGGACTACCTACGAGCAGTACTTC. The full variable domain, completed using reference TRBV11-2 and TRBJ2-7, is EAGVAQSPRYKIIEKRQSVAFWCNPISGHATLYWYQQILGQGPKLLIQFQNNGVVDDSQLPKDRFSAERLKGVDSTLKIQPAKLEDSAVYLCASTREGTTYEQYFGPGTRLTVT.

V usage is TRBV20-1 and J usage is TRBJ1-2; D remains ambiguous. Germline CDR1 DFQATT, CDR2 SNEGSKA (reference sequence). Trimming removed 8 bases from V and 5 bases from J, with 12 bases in between. The CDR3 spans 11 residues. Here the CDR3 DNA reads TGCAGTTCGGGAGGAGAGTATGGCTACACCTTC. This codes for CSSGGEYGYTF.

This clonotype has ten or more counts. The chain couples TRBV5-1 to TRBJ1-6; D possibly corresponds to TRBD1 (5 bases). From germline, CDR1 is SGHRS and CDR2 YFSETQ. Trimming removed 4 bases at V and 6 bases at J, with 20 bases between. The CDR3 is 17 amino acids. CDR3 in DNA: TGCGCCAGCAGCCAAACCGTCCGGGACGAGTTTAATTCACCCCTCCACTTT. Its protein product is CASSQTVRDEFNSPLHF.

This clonotype occurred many times. This chain joins TRBV28 and TRBJ1-2; D unclear. The CDR3 covers 15 residues. Germline CDR1 and CDR2: MDHEN and SYDVKM. V lost 2 bases and J 2 bases, leaving 12 bases between the germline ends. In DNA form, the CDR3 reads TGTGCCAGCAGTTTAGGGTCAGCCCGAAACTATGGCTACACCTTC. It codes for CASSLGSARNYGYTF.

This clonotype appeared a few times. The V gene is TRBV2, the J gene TRBJ2-4, with D maybe TRBD1 (7 bases). Germline loops: CDR1 SNHLY, CDR2 FYNNEI. The germline V and J ends were trimmed by 2 bases and 7 bases, with 15 bases remaining between them. This CDR3 region has 15 residues. The CDR3 here is CASSESRAGGNIQYF. The CDR3 DNA follows: TGTGCCAGCAGTGAAAGCCGGGCAGGGGGGAACATTCAGTACTTC.